This T cell receptor beta chain originates from a study of cytomegalovirus exposure and HLA in healthy donors (dated by TCRdb to 2016 to 2017). Describing the broader study: An earlier analysis of roughly 500 of the donors reported 250 to 300 Gb of sequence data and approximately 110 million unique TCR beta sequences from around 200 million T cells. Both class I and class II loci were covered by HLA typing, at four-digit resolution. Rather than drawing on any new phenotypic data, the later analysis identified candidate immune exposures from TCR beta sequences and the way those sequences occurred across donors. Among 350 to 400 genotyped donors of the cohort, an average of about 240,000 unique TCR beta nucleotide sequences were sequenced per donor, approximately 20% of them non-productive. The number of typed donors differed by locus: about 629-640 for A, B, C, DRB1 and DQB1; roughly 510 for DQA1; some 590 for DPA1; and 400 to 480 for DPB1. A later genetic analysis took genome-wide SNP genotypes for about 60% of the roughly 670 donors and used that subset as a discovery cohort. High-throughput TCR immunosequencing, statistical association of individual TCRs with disease status, and machine learning were combined to predict cytomegalovirus infection status. A later analysis re-analyzed previously published TCR beta repertoires from approximately 670 donors and added high-resolution HLA genotyping to study TCR occurrence patterns. The T cell repertoires of 666 subjects were profiled by immunosequencing and related to cytomegalovirus serostatus. Every repertoire in the discovery cohort had been generated on one and the same sequencing platform. Along with the roughly 610-subject first cohort, a separate validation cohort of some 130 different subjects was used. An early release covering about 600 HLA-typed donors comprised about 300 gigabases of sequencing data and around 80 million unique TCR sequences. The study aimed to test whether cataloging public T cell receptors could reveal signatures of past pathogen exposure. Donor age, sex, ethnicity and CMV serostatus were compiled alongside the repertoire data. In an earlier analysis of a few hundred of the donors, high-throughput TCR beta sequencing was used to judge whether each TCR beta V gene segment behaved as functional or pseudogenic. Several DR-DQ haplotypes were handled as single units for association and clustering because linkage in the cohort was strong. The genetic ancestry cluster associated with self-reported Caucasian donors included 81% of the 350 to 500 genotyped donors. Overall study outcomes, separate from this receptor: The classifier was reported to diagnose cytomegalovirus status with high specificity and sensitivity in both the original cohort and the validation cohort. A further reported finding was that TCR beta sequences accurately predicted the HLA-A and HLA-B alleles for most subjects in the first cohort. A later genetic analysis associated a missense DCLRE1C variant with V-gene and J-gene trimming of TCR beta chains, and an independent cohort replicated the association. Seventeen rarely observed V segments, including chromosome 9 orphons, were excluded from the earlier analysis of about 610 of the donors because counts were too low. The study gave a list of under 200 TCR beta chains associated with cytomegalovirus. It was suggested by the authors that the approach could potentially be generalized to other disease states and immunological phenotypes. In a later analysis, most CMV-associated TCR beta chains were found to appear HLA-restricted, with HLA associations seemingly driven largely by CMV exposure. The cohort was sequenced for TCR beta chains only, and without alpha or paired-chain data the features that could be detected were limited. Most TCR sequences were observed very rarely across donors, whereas some public TCRs were present in many individuals. A later genetic analysis reported fewer N-insertions in productive TCRs among donors in an Asian-associated ancestry cluster than the roughly 620-donor mean. Correlated functional status among segregating V segments might be attributable to linkage disequilibrium, but an unknown experimental factor could not be ruled out. Sequencing depth was assumed to be roughly uniform across donors in the presence/absence analyses, though that assumption may not hold. A later analysis associated around 16,000 TCR beta sequences with specific HLA alleles at a false discovery rate of 0.05. Compared with equally common non-associated chains, HLA-associated TCR beta chains in a later analysis were more clonally expanded and had lower generation probabilities. In a later analysis, TCR association rates were found to vary across HLA loci, with the most associated TCRs seen for DRB1 alleles and the fewest for HLA-C alleles. A cluster of highly shared sequence variants was judged likely to represent a technical artifact of the sequencing pipeline. A few of the identified cytomegalovirus-associated TCR beta chains were confirmed in vitro to be specific for cytomegalovirus antigens. An earlier analysis of several hundred of the donors showed that most TCR beta V segments appeared in productive rearrangements either about 87% or about 30% of the time, which broadly matched IMGT annotations. Several of the top co-occurrence clusters appeared to be linked to parvovirus B19, influenza, CMV and Epstein-Barr virus, according to a later analysis. The only immune exposure information available for the cohort was CMV serostatus. When HLA alleles, especially DR and DQ, strongly co-occurred, TCR associations were difficult to assign to individual alleles. Some IMGT-functional V segments, including TRBV6-2 and TRBV6-3, could not be distinguished by the 87-base-pair reads and were therefore excluded. Because some donors lacked HLA typing at each locus, the association tests relied only on the typed subset.

The junction carries 8 bases between V and J, which are trimmed by 2 bases and 2 bases respectively. In the germline V gene, CDR1 corresponds to LGHNA and CDR2 to YSLEER. The CDR3 goes from the cysteine to the phenylalanine over 14 residues. Kept here is only the CDR3 DNA, which spans 42 bases and is read in frame from base 1. The library was produced with the immunoSEQ multiplex PCR assay. A mixture of 60 forward primers for TCR Vbeta segments and 13 reverse primers for TCR Jbeta segments was used in the multiplex PCR. The CDR3 region of rearranged TCR beta genes was amplified from genomic DNA with a multiplex PCR assay. Amplified TCR beta libraries were sequenced as 87-base-pair reads on the Illumina HiSeq System. The paper's processing steps were these. Across the 700 or so repertoires, a later analysis counted 80 million or so unique TCR beta chains, some 11 million of which were shared by at least two donors. Raw reads were error-corrected and collapsed into unique sequences with a nearest-neighbor algorithm that merged closely related sequences to remove PCR and sequencing errors. Alignment of CDR3 sequences to IMGT reference sequences was used to assign V, D and J gene segments. For a sequence to be retained, a match of at least six nucleotides was required to both a V gene segment and a J gene segment. A rearrangement was called productive if the CDR3 had no stop codons and remained in frame with V and J, and every other rearrangement was called non-productive. CDR3 was defined according to IMGT convention as the region running from the second conserved V-encoded cysteine to the conserved J-encoded phenylalanine. In an earlier analysis of just under 600 of the donors, sequences lacking an unambiguous match to a single V gene segment were excluded. An earlier analysis of 587 of the donors called V segments functional above 56.7% productive rearrangements and segregating when the between-donor standard deviation exceeded 5%. A statistical classification framework was built to diagnose cytomegalovirus status from the catalog of TCR beta chain sequences. A later analysis assigned V and J genes by comparing TCR nucleotide sequences with IMGT/GENE-DB human TR gene sequences. In a later analysis, CDR3 sequences and most-parsimonious VDJ recombination scenarios were assigned using the TCRdist pipeline. In a later analysis, each TCR beta chain was defined by its CDR3 amino acid sequence together with its V-gene family, and reads without a unique V-gene family were excluded. As a way to deal with suspected cross-contamination and a sequencing artifact, a later analysis dropped roughly 600 nucleotide sequences that were highly shared and had low generation probability. In a later analysis, a clonal expansion index was calculated for each public chain from normalized within-repertoire ranks of inferred template counts. A later analysis computed generation probabilities with a VDJ recombination model fitted to out-of-frame rearrangements, and checked the results against IGoR. Hypergeometric tests were used in a later analysis to score TCR-TCR, TCR-HLA and TCR-CMV co-occurrence, with a repertoire-size bias correction applied to the TCR pairs. A later analysis estimated false discovery rates by permuting HLA or CMV assignments 20 times. In a later analysis, co-occurring TCRs were grouped using DBSCAN, with TCRdist sequence similarity added in when clustering inside HLA-allele-positive subsets. For co-occurrence clustering, repertoires with fewer than 30,000 or more than 120,000 public chains were excluded, along with five repertoires with anomalous nucleotide sharing. TCRdb re-hosts the immuneACCESS table, in-frame sequences only. Its copies lack some clones; in the studies checked, an unresolved V gene accounts for under half of them, and the cause for the rest is not known. D and trimming come from the DNA, and the V and J calls and clone size come from that table. The sample table contains more than 55,000 clones; only one count was recorded for roughly four fifths of them. Of the sample, around 4.5% is held by the ten largest clones.

Turning to this clone: The antigen it binds to is not known. Per-nucleotide qualities are absent, and no much larger clonotype sits a single base away.

The cohort comprised hundreds of healthy bone marrow donors. Cohort members were all nominally healthy when sampled, although unrecorded immune exposures were likely present. The donor tested CMV seronegative, placing the donor among the roughly 350 seronegative members of the cohort. A peripheral blood sample was collected from each donor, and TCR beta sequencing was performed on peripheral blood mononuclear cells. The Qiagen DNeasy Blood Extraction Kit was used to extract genomic DNA from the blood cell samples. The sequence is built from TRBV4-3 and TRBJ2-3, with the D gene not clear enough to name. This TCR derives from a man aged 30 to 39 in good health and CMV-seronegative. Sequencing was carried out using PBMCs. Here the CDR3 is given as CASSQSKSTDTQYF. The nucleotides read TGCGCCAGCAGCCAATCCAAATCCACAGATACGCAGTATTTT.